This T cell receptor (beta chain) is from a study of T cells expressing NK-cell markers. Across the study: Sorted CD3+CD56+NKG2C+, CD3+CD56+NKG2C- and CD3+CD56-NKG2C+ T-cell subsets were beta-chain profiled.

Germline V CDR1 and CDR2: MGHDK, SYGVNS. The CDR3 contains 13 residues. Worth noting for this clonotype: Its antigen is not known.

The study's findings and limits: The same clonotypes also predominated in the CD3+CD56-NKG2C+ fraction of four donors. Of the CD8+ T cells in a handful of donors, roughly 1.0-7.0% belonged to dominant NKG2C+ clonotypes.

Synthesis of TCR beta cDNA relied on 5'RACE template switching carrying UMIs. From its re-call of the 5' RACE reads, TCRdb lists each CDR3 protein once, without DNA. The sample shows 450,000 to 600,000 distinct CDR3 sequences, and approximately 3.6% sits with its ten largest clones. The sample was blood T cells: a sorted CD56 or NKG2C T cell subset, CD4+ or CD8+ T cells, or bulk PBMC T cells (not recorded which). The rearrangement joins TRBV25-1 to TRBJ2-1; TCRdb's D gene call, TRBD2, goes unchecked for lack of DNA. The TCR comes from a man aged 18-30 years in good health. CDR3 region: CALAEKWWNEQFF.